These 22 T cell receptor beta chains came from one sample sequenced in a study of T cells after posttransplantation cyclophosphamide. Cells defined as naive were viable CD3+CD4+ or CD3+CD8+ and CCR7+CD45RA+CD45RO-CD95-CD27+CD28+. Repertoires were generated with immunoSEQ multiplex PCR, while TCRdb's copy carries only in-frame clones and drops some. Altogether fewer than 20,000 clones are present, around 94% being singletons, with the ten largest covering 0.27%. Sample: naive CD4+ T cells sorted from blood. The receptors shown here come from a woman aged 45-59 years in good health and a related stem cell transplant donor.

The gene calls are TRBV5-1 and TRBJ2-1; 8 bases are a match to TRBD2. CDR1 and CDR2 from the germline V gene are SGHRS and YFSETQ. V was clipped by 2 bases and J by 5 bases; unmatched bases: 6. The CDR3 is 15 residues long. CDR3: CASSFPSGRNNEQFF. The CDR3 region has the DNA TGCGCCAGCAGCTTTCCCAGCGGGAGAAACAATGAGCAGTTCTTC.

This rearrangement joins TRBV7-6 to TRBJ2-7, with D possibly matching TRBD2 (6 bases). V was cut by 0 bases and J by 2 bases, with 11 bases left in between. Germline CDR1 reads SGHVS; CDR2 reads FNYEAQ. The CDR3 covers 15 residues. CDR3 sequence reads: CASSLAGLRTYEQYF. CDR3 DNA sequence: TGTGCCAGCAGCTTAGCGGGACTGAGGACCTACGAGCAGTACTTC.

V gene TRBV27 combines with J gene TRBJ2-5, with a weak D call TRBD2 (5 bases). Trimming stripped 4 bases from V and 3 bases from J, with 21 bases between. Germline-derived CDR1 and CDR2 are MNHEY and SMNVEV (reference sequence). The CDR3 loop spans 17 amino acids. CDR3 protein: CASSSPGSPLGKETQYF. The CDR3 nucleotides are TGTGCCAGCAGTTCACCGGGATCCCCGTTGGGTAAAGAGACCCAGTACTTC.

This chain uses TRBV27 with TRBJ1-2; D might be TRBD1 (6 bases). The V end was cut by 0 bases, the J end by 3 bases, with 23 bases between. In germline, CDR1 is MNHEY, CDR2 SMNVEV (reference sequence). This CDR3 spans 19 amino acids. In DNA, the CDR3 is TGTGCCAGCAGTTTATCGGTTATCACAGGGCGGTTACGACACTATGGCTACACCTTC. It yields the protein CASSLSVITGRLRHYGYTF.

The V call is TRBV7-3, the J call TRBJ2-7; tentative D call: TRBD1 (5 bases). Trimming cost V 0 bases and J 2 bases, with 11 bases left between them. Germline loops: CDR1 SGHTA, CDR2 FQGTGA. CDR3 size: 15 residues. This chain's CDR3 is CASSLTGTGTYEQYF. In nucleotides, the CDR3 is TGTGCCAGCAGCTTAACGGGTACAGGAACCTACGAGCAGTACTTC.

The genes are TRBV5-1 and TRBJ2-5; a weak D match, TRBD1 (7 bases). V was cut by 7 bases and J by 3 bases, with 19 bases left in between. Germline V CDR1 and CDR2: SGHRS, YFSETQ. CDR3 size: 15 residues. The CDR3 protein is CASGQGGSPKETQYF. The CDR3 region has the DNA TGCGCCAGCGGCCAGGGGGGCAGTCCTAAAGAGACCCAGTACTTC.

The CDR3 DNA follows: TGCGCCAGCAGCGCTGGACCCGGGGGGAAGAACACCTTC. It yields the protein CASSAGPGGKNTF. The chain links TRBV5-1 to TRBJ1-2; tentative D call: TRBD1 (5 bases). CDR1 and CDR2 (germline): SGHRS, YFSETQ. The CDR3 runs to 13 residues. Trimming left V 4 bases short and J 12 bases short, with 19 bases between.

The chain combines TRBV28 with TRBJ1-2; perhaps TRBD1 as D (5 bases). The V gene's germline CDR1 is MDHEN and CDR2 SYDVKM. Trimming stripped 3 bases from V and 2 bases from J, with 7 bases between. This CDR3 has 13 amino acids. CDR3 region: CASSFSGNYGYTF. In nucleotides, the CDR3 is TGTGCCAGCAGTTTTTCAGGGAACTATGGCTACACCTTC.

The chain links TRBV6-4 to TRBJ2-7, with TRBD2 as a possible D gene (6 bases). The CDR3 covers 15 residues. The germline V and J ends were trimmed by 3 bases and 4 bases, with 16 bases remaining between them. From germline, CDR1 is MRHNA and CDR2 SNTAGT. CDR3 DNA sequence: TGTGCCAGCAGTGAATTCGCGGGAAAGGGTTACGAGCAGTACTTC. It codes for CASSEFAGKGYEQYF.

This clone has a handful of counts. The chain has TRBV6-1 and TRBJ1-4; the D gene is possibly TRBD1 (6 bases). The CDR3 consists of 15 residues. The ends were cut back, 4 bases at V and 3 bases at J, with 12 bases in the middle. Germline V gene data show CDR1 as MNHNS and CDR2 as SASEGT. The CDR3 region is CASSGAGVPNEKLFF. CDR3 DNA sequence: TGTGCCAGCAGTGGTGCAGGGGTGCCTAATGAAAAACTGTTTTTT.

This rearrangement joins TRBV5-8 to TRBJ1-4, with 10 nucleotides matching TRBD1. Per germline, CDR1 SGHTS and CDR2 YDEGEE. The CDR3 is 16 residues long. J gave up 11 bases and V 0 bases, and 10 bases lay outside the gene matches. In nucleotides, the CDR3 is TGTGCCAGCAGCTTGGGGGACAGCGGGACAGGGGATAAACTGTTTTTT. Protein product: CASSLGDSGTGDKLFF.

In this sample, this clone turned up once. V is TRBV30 and J is TRBJ2-1, with a possible D match to TRBD2 (7 bases). There are 14 residues in the CDR3. Trimming stripped 4 bases from V and 7 bases from J, with 17 bases between. CDR1 is GTSNPN, CDR2 SVGIG, per germline (reference sequence). The CDR3 reads CAWNKGGYGNEQFF. The CDR3 nucleotides read TGTGCCTGGAATAAGGGGGGGTATGGGAATGAGCAGTTCTTC.

V usage is TRBV30 and J usage is TRBJ1-2; weak D call: TRBD1 (5 bases). CDR1 and CDR2 from the germline V gene are GTSNPN and SVGIG (reference sequence). The CDR3 is 11 residues long. V was clipped by 4 bases and J by 7 bases, with 10 bases between them. CDR3 residues: CAWTPGGGYTF. CDR3 nucleotides: TGTGCCTGGACGCCCGGGGGTGGCTACACCTTC. The whole variable domain, remainder taken from reference TRBV30 and TRBJ1-2, is SQTIHQWPATLVQPVGSPLSLECTVEGTSNPNLYWYRQAAGRGLQLLFYSVGIGQISSEVPQNLSASRPQDRQFILSSKKLLLSDSGFYLCAWTPGGGYTFGSGTRLTVV.

V and J are TRBV4-1 and TRBJ1-2; 11 bases are shared with TRBD1. Per germline, CDR1 MGHRA and CDR2 YSYEKL. The CDR3 extends over 15 amino acids. The junction had 4 bases not matched to a gene; V was cut back by 0 bases and J by 7 bases. CDR3 bases: TGCGCCAGCAGCCAAGATGGACAGGGGGCTGGTGGCTACACCTTC. Amino acid sequence: CASSQDGQGAGGYTF.

This sequence joins TRBV18 and TRBJ2-1; TRBD2 agrees at 13 bases. V lost 0 bases and J lost 5; bases outside the gene matches: 4. This CDR3 is built from 17 residues. CDR1 is KGHSH, CDR2 LQKENI, per germline. The CDR3 sequence is CASSPPGLAGTHNEQFF. Here the CDR3 DNA reads TGTGCCAGCTCACCACCGGGACTAGCGGGAACCCACAATGAGCAGTTCTTC.

The gene calls are TRBV5-6 and TRBJ1-2; TRBD1 might be the D (5 bases). Per germline, CDR1 SGHDT and CDR2 YYEEEE. The CDR3 sequence is 13 residues long. Deletions cut 1 base from V and 4 bases from J, with 8 bases between. The CDR3 coding sequence is TGTGCCAGCAGCTTGACAGGCCGCTATGGCTACACCTTC. Residues: CASSLTGRYGYTF.

V and J are TRBV19 and TRBJ1-5; tentatively, D is TRBD1 (6 bases). Germline V gene lookup returns CDR1 LNHDA and CDR2 SQIVND (reference sequence). Deletions cut 6 bases from V and 6 bases from J, with 12 bases between. The CDR3 loop spans 13 amino acids. CDR3 sequence (DNA): TGTGCCAGTAGAAACAGGGAGCTTCAGCCCCAGCATTTT. Translation: CASRNRELQPQHF.

The genes are TRBV30 and TRBJ1-1, with TRBD1 as a possible D gene (5 bases). Germline CDR1 is GTSNPN and CDR2 is SVGIG (reference sequence). The V and J ends lost 1 base and 0 bases respectively, with 15 bases between them. CDR3 length equals 16 residues. CDR3 loop: CAWSDLGAALNTEAFF. The CDR3 nucleotides read TGTGCCTGGAGTGATTTAGGGGCGGCCCTGAACACTGAAGCTTTCTTT. The full variable domain, in which reference TRBV30 and TRBJ1-1 provide the parts outside the CDR3, is SQTIHQWPATLVQPVGSPLSLECTVEGTSNPNLYWYRQAAGRGLQLLFYSVGIGQISSEVPQNLSASRPQDRQFILSSKKLLLSDSGFYLCAWSDLGAALNTEAFFGQGTRLTVV.

This rearrangement joins TRBV19 to TRBJ2-7; D might be TRBD1 (6 bases). V dropped 3 bases and J dropped 6 bases, with 15 bases sitting between them. The CDR3 is made up of 14 amino acids. The germline gives CDR1 LNHDA, CDR2 SQIVND (reference sequence). CDR3 loop: CASSIRQVPLEQYF. Here the CDR3 DNA reads TGTGCCAGTAGTATTCGACAGGTACCTCTCGAGCAGTACTTC.

The V gene is TRBV30, the J gene TRBJ1-2, with D uncertain. Germline CDR1 and CDR2: GTSNPN and SVGIG (reference sequence). The CDR3 runs to 13 residues. Trimming stripped 0 bases from V and 7 bases from J, with 12 bases between. The CDR3 spells CAWSVSAPGGYTF. The DNA for the CDR3 is TGTGCCTGGAGTGTATCGGCCCCGGGTGGCTACACCTTC.

The V gene is TRBV5-5, the J gene TRBJ2-7; TRBD1 matches 9 bases. The germline V gene encodes CDR1 SGHKS and CDR2 YYEKEE (reference sequence). J lost 3 bases, V lost 0 bases, and 7 bases had no gene match. The CDR3 loop spans 16 amino acids. The CDR3 nucleotides read TGTGCCAGCAGCTTGGGGGGACAGGGTGTATACTACGAGCAGTACTTC. Amino acid sequence: CASSLGGQGVYYEQYF. The variable domain in full, with the rest retrieved from reference TRBV5-5 and TRBJ2-7, is DAGVTQSPTHLIKTRGQQVTLRCSPISGHKSVSWYQQVLGQGPQFIFQYYEKEERGRGNFPDRFSARQFPNYSSELNVNALLLGDSALYLCASSLGGQGVYYEQYFGPGTRLTVT.

The CDR3 sequence is CSVTGGLPYNEQFF. For the CDR3, the DNA is TGCAGCGTCACCGGGGGTCTTCCCTACAATGAGCAGTTCTTC. V and J are TRBV29-1 and TRBJ2-1; D is possibly TRBD2 (6 bases). This CDR3 contains 14 residues. The V end was cut by 6 bases, the J end by 2 bases, with 14 bases between. Germline V gives CDR1 SQVTM, CDR2 ANQGSEA.